The clone carrying this T cell receptor (beta chain) was observed a few times. This entry belongs to a study of T-cell memory formation after mild COVID-19. TCRdb re-analysed the 5' RACE reads in MiXCR, keeping a single row per CDR3 protein. There are hundreds of thousands of distinct CDR3 sequences in the sample; around 13% occur only once, and 22% lies in the top ten. Trimming removed 5 bases from V and 1 base from J, with 11 bases in between. The CDR3 contains 14 residues. Germline CDR1 and CDR2: SEHNR and FQNEAQ (reference sequence). The sample was PBMCs or a T cell subset sorted from them (not recorded which). The genes are TRBV7-9 and TRBJ2-5, with D possibly being TRBD1 (5 bases). This TCR was sampled from a young man who had mild COVID-19 (a few samples of this study predate the infection). Cell type and time point are not known. The CDR3 region is CASSAWGVQETQYF. The CDR3 nucleotides read TGTGCCAGCAGCGCTTGGGGCGTCCAAGAGACCCAGTACTTC.